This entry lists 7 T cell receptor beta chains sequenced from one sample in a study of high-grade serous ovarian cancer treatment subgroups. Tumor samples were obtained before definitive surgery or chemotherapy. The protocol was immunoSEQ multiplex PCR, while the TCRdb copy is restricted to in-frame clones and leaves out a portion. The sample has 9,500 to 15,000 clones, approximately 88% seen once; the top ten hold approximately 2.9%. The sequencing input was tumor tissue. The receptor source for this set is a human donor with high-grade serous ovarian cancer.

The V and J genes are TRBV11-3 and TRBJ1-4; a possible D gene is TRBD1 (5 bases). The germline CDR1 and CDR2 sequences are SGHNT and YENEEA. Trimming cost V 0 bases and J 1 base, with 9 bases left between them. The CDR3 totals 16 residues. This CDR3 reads CASSLDFRVTNEKLFF. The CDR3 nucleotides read TGTGCCAGCAGCTTAGATTTCAGGGTAACTAATGAAAAACTGTTTTTT.

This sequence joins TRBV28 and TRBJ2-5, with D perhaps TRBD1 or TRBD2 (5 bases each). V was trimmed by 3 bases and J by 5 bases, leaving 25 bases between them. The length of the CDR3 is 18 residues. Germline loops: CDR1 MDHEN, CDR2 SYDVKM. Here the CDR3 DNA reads TGTGCCAGCAGTTTCCGAGGGGCAGCCCTGGCCAAAGTTGAGACCCAGTACTTC. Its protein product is CASSFRGAALAKVETQYF.

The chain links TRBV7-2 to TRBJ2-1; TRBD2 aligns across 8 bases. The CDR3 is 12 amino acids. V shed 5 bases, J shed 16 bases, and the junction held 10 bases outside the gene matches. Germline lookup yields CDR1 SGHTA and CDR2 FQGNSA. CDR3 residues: CASSPRGGRSFF. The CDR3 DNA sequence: TGTGCCAGCAGCCCCCGGGGGGGCCGGAGTTTCTTC.

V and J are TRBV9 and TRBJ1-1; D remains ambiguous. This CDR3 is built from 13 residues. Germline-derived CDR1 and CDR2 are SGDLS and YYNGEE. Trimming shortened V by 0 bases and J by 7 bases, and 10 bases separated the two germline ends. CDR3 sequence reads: CASSVDSGIEAFF. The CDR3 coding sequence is TGTGCCAGCAGCGTAGATTCGGGAATTGAAGCTTTCTTT.

The CDR3 nucleotides are TGTGCCAGCAGCACCCAGGGAACAACTAATGAAAAACTGTTTTTT. Translating gives CASSTQGTTNEKLFF. This chain links TRBV7-2 with TRBJ1-4; possible D gene TRBD1, 5 bases. This CDR3 is 15 amino acids long. V shed 5 bases and J shed 0 bases, with 10 bases lying between them. Germline V gives CDR1 SGHTA, CDR2 FQGNSA. Using reference TRBV7-2 and TRBJ1-4 for the parts outside the CDR3, the full variable domain is GAGVSQSPSNKVTEKGKDVELRCDPISGHTALYWYRQSLGQGLEFLIYFQGNSAPDKSGLPSDRFSAERTGGSVSTLTIQRTQQEDSAVYLCASSTQGTTNEKLFFGSGTQLSVL.

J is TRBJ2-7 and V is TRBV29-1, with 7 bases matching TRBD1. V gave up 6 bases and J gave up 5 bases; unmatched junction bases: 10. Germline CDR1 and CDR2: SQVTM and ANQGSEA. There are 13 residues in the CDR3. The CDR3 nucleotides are TGCAGCGTCCGATCCGGGACAGCGCACGAGCAGTACTTC. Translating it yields CSVRSGTAHEQYF.

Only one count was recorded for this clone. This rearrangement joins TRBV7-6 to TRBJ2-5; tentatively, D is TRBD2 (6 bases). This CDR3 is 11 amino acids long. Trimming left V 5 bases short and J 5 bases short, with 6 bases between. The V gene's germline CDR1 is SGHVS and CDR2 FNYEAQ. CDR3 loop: CASSRGETQYF. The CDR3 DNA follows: TGTGCCAGCAGCCGGGGGGAGACCCAGTACTTC.